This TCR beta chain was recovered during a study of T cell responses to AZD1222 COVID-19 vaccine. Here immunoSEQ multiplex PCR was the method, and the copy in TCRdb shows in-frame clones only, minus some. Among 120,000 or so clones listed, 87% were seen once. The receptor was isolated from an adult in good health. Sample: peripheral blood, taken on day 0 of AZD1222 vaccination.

The DNA of the CDR3 is TGTGCCAGCAGCTTGGGAGGCTGGGAGACCCAGTACTTC. Translation gives CASSLGGWETQYF. The chain joins TRBV5-6 to TRBJ2-5; D gene ambiguous. Germline-derived CDR1 and CDR2 are SGHDT and YYEEEE. CDR3 length: 13 amino acids. The V end was cut by 0 bases, the J end by 5 bases, with 8 bases between. Looking up the rest from reference TRBV5-6 and TRBJ2-5 gives the full variable domain: DAGVTQSPTHLIKTRGQQVTLRCSPKSGHDTVSWYQQALGQGPQFIFQYYEEEERQRGNFPDRFSGHQFPNYSSELNVNALLLGDSALYLCASSLGGWETQYFGPGTRLLVL.